This TCR beta chain was identified during a study of blood T cell repertoires in COVID-19. Sequencing used immunoSEQ multiplex PCR; TCRdb keeps in-frame clones, though not all of them. The repertoire holds about 140,000 clones, with over 65% as singletons. The CDR3 is 15 amino acids. V trimming: 4 bases; J trimming: 3 bases; junction bases outside the gene matches: 8. The germline gives CDR1 WSHSY, CDR2 SAAADI. Input material: peripheral blood. V gene TRBV10-2 combines with J gene TRBJ2-7; TRBD2 matches 8 bases. The clonotype was recovered from a man aged 45-60 years with acute or convalescent COVID-19. CDR3 bases: TGCGCCAGCAGTGCAGGTAGCGGGGTCTACTACGAGCAGTACTTC. It yields the protein CASSAGSGVYYEQYF.